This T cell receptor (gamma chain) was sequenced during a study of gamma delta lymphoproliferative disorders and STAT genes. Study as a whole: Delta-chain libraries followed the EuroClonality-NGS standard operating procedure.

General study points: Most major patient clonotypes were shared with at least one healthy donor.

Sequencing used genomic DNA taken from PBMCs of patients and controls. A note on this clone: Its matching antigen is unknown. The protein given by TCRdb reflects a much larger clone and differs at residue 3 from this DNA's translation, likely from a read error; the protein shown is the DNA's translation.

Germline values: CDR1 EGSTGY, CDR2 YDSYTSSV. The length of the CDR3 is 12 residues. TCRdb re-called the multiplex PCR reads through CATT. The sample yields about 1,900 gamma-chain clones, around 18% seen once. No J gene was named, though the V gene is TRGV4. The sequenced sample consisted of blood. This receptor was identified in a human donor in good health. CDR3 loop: CAAWDGLGKGLF. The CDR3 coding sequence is TGTGCCGCCTGGGATGGGCTAGGTAAGGGTCTCTTT.